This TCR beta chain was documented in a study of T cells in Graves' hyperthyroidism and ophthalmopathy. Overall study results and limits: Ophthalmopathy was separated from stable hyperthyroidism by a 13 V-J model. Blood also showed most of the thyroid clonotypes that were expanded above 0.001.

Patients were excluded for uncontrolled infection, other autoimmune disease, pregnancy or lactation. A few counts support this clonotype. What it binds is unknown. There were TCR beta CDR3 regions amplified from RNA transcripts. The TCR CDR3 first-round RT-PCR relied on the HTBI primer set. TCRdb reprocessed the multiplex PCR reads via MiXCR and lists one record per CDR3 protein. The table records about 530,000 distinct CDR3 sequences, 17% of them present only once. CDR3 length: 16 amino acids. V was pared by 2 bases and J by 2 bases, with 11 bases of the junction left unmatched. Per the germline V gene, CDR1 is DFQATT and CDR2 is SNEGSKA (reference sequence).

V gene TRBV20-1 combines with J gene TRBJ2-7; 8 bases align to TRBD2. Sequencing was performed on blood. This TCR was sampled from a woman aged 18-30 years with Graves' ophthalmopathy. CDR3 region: CSARFLGAGGTYEQYF. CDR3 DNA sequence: TGCAGTGCTAGATTCCTGGGTGCGGGGGGCACCTACGAGCAGTACTTC.